This T cell receptor beta chain came from a study of cytomegalovirus exposure and HLA in healthy donors. Overall study results and limits: A later analysis found most CMV-associated TCR beta chains apparently HLA-restricted. In an earlier analysis, most TCR beta V segments were productive about 90% or about 30% of the time. According to the study, approximately 150 TCR beta chains were cytomegalovirus-associated.

Germline V lookup: CDR1 MNHNS, CDR2 SASEGT. The CDR3 runs 12 residues. Deletions cut 1 base from V and 7 bases from J, with 8 bases between. As for this clone: Its antigen is as yet unknown.

Primers: 60 Vbeta forward and 13 Jbeta reverse. Some clones are missing from TCRdb's copy, which holds only in-frame ones; the method was immunoSEQ multiplex PCR. This table holds 85,000 to 95,000 clones, less than 80% found once. The chain links TRBV6-1 to TRBJ2-7, with D unclear. Sequenced input: PBMCs. The source is a man in his thirties or forties in good health and CMV-seropositive. The CDR3 loop reads CASSEDQREQYF. The CDR3 bases are TGTGCCAGCAGTGAAGATCAGAGGGAGCAGTACTTC.